This T cell receptor beta chain comes out of a study of shared clonotypes between healthy human individuals. Study details: Three plates were used per donor for CD4 naive, three for CD4 memory, two for CD8 naive and one for CD8 memory. Study-level findings and limits: A reduction in generation probabilities was seen for non-shared clonotypes relative to those shared by all four donors. Across a handful of donors, naive CD4 shared approximately 4.5%, naive CD8 around 3.5%, memory CD4 more than 2%, memory CD8 around 0.42%. Among donors, sharing of clonotypes was expected to be affected by sequencing depth.

Profiled with immunoSEQ multiplex PCR; TCRdb holds only in-frame clones, not every one. Of fewer than 400,000 clones in the sample, less than 85% were seen once. A word on this clone: Its specificity is unknown.

Sequencing used memory CD4+ T cells sorted from blood. As to subset: CD45RA-negative fraction. This clonotype originated in a man between 25 and 39 years old in good health.

CDR3 residues: CASSRDRISTGELFF. CDR3 bases: TGTGCCAGCAGCAGGGACAGGATAAGTACCGGGGAGCTGTTTTTT. This rearrangement joins TRBV7-2 to TRBJ2-2, with TRBD1 matching over 8 bases. The CDR3 extends over 15 amino acids. Germline V lookup: CDR1 SGHTA, CDR2 FQGNSA. With V trimmed by 5 bases and J by 5 bases, 7 bases remained unmatched.